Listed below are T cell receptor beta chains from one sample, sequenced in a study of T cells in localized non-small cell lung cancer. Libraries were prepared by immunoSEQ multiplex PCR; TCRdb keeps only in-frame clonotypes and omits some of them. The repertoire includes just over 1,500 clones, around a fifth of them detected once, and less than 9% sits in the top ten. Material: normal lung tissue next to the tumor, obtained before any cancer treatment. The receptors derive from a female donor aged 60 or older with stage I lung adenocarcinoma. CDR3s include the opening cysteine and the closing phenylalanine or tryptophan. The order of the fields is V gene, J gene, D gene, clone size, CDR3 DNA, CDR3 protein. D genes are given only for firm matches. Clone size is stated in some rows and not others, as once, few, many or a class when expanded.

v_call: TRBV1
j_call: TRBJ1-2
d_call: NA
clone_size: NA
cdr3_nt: TGCGCCAGCAGCCAAGATCCGGTGGCCAGCTACACCTTC
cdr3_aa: CASSQDPVASYTF

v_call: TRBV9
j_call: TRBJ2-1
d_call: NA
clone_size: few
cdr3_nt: TGTGCCAGCAGCGTGAGTCCGATAGATGAGCAGTTCTTC
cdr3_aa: CASSVSPIDEQFF

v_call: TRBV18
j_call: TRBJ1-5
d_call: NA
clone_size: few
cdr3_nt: TGTGCCAGCTCACTTAGGACTTTCAATCAGCCCCAGCATTTT
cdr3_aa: CASSLRTFNQPQHF

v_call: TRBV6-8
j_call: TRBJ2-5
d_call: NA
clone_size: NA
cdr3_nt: TGTGCCAGCAGACTAGGCCAAAATTTAGAGACCCAGTACTTC
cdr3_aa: CASRLGQNLETQYF

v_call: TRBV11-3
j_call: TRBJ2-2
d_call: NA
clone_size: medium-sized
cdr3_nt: TGTGCCAGCAGCCAAGGGCGGGTCAACGCCGGGGAGCTGTTTTTT
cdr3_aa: CASSQGRVNAGELFF

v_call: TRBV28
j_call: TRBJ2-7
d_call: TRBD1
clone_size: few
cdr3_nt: TGTGCCAGCAGTCAAGGGACAGGGAAATGGGAGCAGTACTTC
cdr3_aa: CASSQGTGKWEQYF

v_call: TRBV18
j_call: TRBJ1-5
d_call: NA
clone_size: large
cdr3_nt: TGTGCCAGCTCTACAGATTATAGCAATCAGCCCCAGCATTTT
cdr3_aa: CASSTDYSNQPQHF

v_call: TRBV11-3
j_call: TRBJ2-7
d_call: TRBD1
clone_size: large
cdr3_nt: TGTGCCAGCAGCGTATCCCCACCGGGACAGGGCCAGGAGCAGTACTTC
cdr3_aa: CASSVSPPGQGQEQYF

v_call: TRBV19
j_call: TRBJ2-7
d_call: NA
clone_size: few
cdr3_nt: TGTGCCAGTAGTAGGGGACGTTCCTACGAGCAGTACTTC
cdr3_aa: CASSRGRSYEQYF

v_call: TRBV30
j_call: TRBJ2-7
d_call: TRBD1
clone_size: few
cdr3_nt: TGTGCCTGGAGTGTCCCTTGGACAGGGCTGGCGAAGCAGTACTTC
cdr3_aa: CAWSVPWTGLAKQYF

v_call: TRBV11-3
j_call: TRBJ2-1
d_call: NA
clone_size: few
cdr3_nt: TGTGCCAGCAGCACTTCGGACTTATACAATGAGCAGTTCTTC
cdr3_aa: CASSTSDLYNEQFF

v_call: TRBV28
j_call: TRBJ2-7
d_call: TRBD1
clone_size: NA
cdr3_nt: TGTGCCAGCAGATCTCCGGGACAGGGGATCGAGCAGTACTTC
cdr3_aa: CASRSPGQGIEQYF

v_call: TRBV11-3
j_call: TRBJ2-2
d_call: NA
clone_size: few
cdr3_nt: TGTGCCAGCAGCCCCATTACTAGCCCCGAGGAGGAGCTGTTTTTT
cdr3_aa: CASSPITSPEEELFF

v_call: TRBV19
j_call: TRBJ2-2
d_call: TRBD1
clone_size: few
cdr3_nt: TGTGCCAGTAGTACGCGACAGGGGGTGCGCACCGGGGAGCTGTTTTTT
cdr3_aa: CASSTRQGVRTGELFF

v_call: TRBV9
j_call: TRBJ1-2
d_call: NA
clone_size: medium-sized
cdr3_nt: TGTGCCAGCAGCGTAGGTTCCGTTTCCTATGGCTACACCTTC
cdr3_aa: CASSVGSVSYGYTF

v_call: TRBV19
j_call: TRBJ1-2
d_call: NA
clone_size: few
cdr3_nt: TGTGCCAGTAGTATAGATTCAAGGGTATCCTATGGCTACACCTTC
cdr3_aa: CASSIDSRVSYGYTF

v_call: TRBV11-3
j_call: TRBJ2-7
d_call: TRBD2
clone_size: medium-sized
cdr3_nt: TGTGCCAGCAGCCGGCAAAACGTAACTAGCGGGAGGGACGAGCAGTACTTC
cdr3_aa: CASSRQNVTSGRDEQYF

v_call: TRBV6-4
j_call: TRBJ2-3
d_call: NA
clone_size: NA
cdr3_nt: TGTGCCAGCAGTGACTCGGATAATCCGGCTAGCACAGATACGCAGTATTTT
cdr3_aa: CASSDSDNPASTDTQYF